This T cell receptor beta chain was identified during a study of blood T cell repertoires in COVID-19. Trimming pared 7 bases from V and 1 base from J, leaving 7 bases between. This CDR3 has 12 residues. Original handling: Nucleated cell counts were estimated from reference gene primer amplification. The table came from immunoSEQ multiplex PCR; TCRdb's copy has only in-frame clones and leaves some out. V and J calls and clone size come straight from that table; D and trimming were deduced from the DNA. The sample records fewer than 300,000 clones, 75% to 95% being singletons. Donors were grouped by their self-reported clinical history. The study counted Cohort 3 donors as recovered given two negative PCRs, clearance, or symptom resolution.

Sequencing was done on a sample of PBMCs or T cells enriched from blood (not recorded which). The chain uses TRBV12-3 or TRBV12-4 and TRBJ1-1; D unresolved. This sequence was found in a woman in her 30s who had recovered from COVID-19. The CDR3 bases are TGTGCCAGCAAAAGACAGAACACTGAAGCTTTCTTT. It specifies CASKRQNTEAFF.